This is a list of T cell receptor beta chains from one sample in a study of T cells in localized non-small cell lung cancer. Repertoires were generated with immunoSEQ multiplex PCR, while TCRdb's copy carries only in-frame clones and drops some. The table lists 59,000 or so clones, just over 90% of them singletons. The source was peripheral blood, collected before any cancer treatment. These receptors originate from a man aged 40-75 years with stage I lung adenocarcinoma. The CDR3 runs from the conserved cysteine through the conserved F or W. Each record gives: clone size, D gene, V gene, J gene, CDR3 protein, CDR3 DNA. A D gene is named only where the DNA matches it firmly. Expanded clones get a size class; other rows say once, few or many, or leave the size out.

clone_size: .; d_call: .; v_call: TRBV19; j_call: TRBJ2-7; cdr3_aa: CASSRVVGVPSYEQYF; cdr3_nt: TGTGCCAGTAGTAGGGTGGTGGGGGTACCTTCCTACGAGCAGTACTTC
clone_size: .; d_call: .; v_call: TRBV5-1; j_call: TRBJ2-3; cdr3_aa: CASSLAWGSGSSTDTQYF; cdr3_nt: TGCGCCAGCAGCTTGGCTTGGGGTAGCGGCTCCTCTACAGATACGCAGTATTTT
clone_size: .; d_call: .; v_call: TRBV29-1; j_call: TRBJ2-1; cdr3_aa: CSGRGEAQYNEQFF; cdr3_nt: TGCAGCGGTCGGGGAGAAGCCCAGTACAATGAGCAGTTCTTC
clone_size: .; d_call: .; v_call: TRBV5-1; j_call: TRBJ1-5; cdr3_aa: CASSPGGDSNQPQHF; cdr3_nt: TGCGCCAGCAGCCCGGGGGGGGATAGCAATCAGCCCCAGCATTTT
clone_size: few; d_call: TRBD2; v_call: TRBV5-6; j_call: TRBJ2-3; cdr3_aa: CASSFRLAGGSGDTQYF; cdr3_nt: TGTGCCAGCAGTTTTAGACTAGCGGGAGGGTCCGGAGATACGCAGTATTTT
clone_size: .; d_call: TRBD1; v_call: TRBV9; j_call: TRBJ2-2; cdr3_aa: CASSVEGTGSNTGELFF; cdr3_nt: TGTGCCAGCAGCGTAGAAGGGACAGGGTCAAACACCGGGGAGCTGTTTTTT
clone_size: .; d_call: .; v_call: TRBV19; j_call: TRBJ2-7; cdr3_aa: CASSRGSSYEQYF; cdr3_nt: TGTGCCAGTAGCAGGGGCAGCTCCTACGAGCAGTACTTC
clone_size: .; d_call: .; v_call: TRBV2; j_call: TRBJ1-6; cdr3_aa: CASSRDTSSPLHF; cdr3_nt: TGTGCCAGCAGCCGGGACACTAGTTCACCCCTCCACTTT
clone_size: .; d_call: .; v_call: TRBV5-4; j_call: TRBJ2-7; cdr3_aa: CASSHRDTVHEQYF; cdr3_nt: TGTGCCAGCAGCCACAGGGACACCGTCCACGAGCAGTACTTC
clone_size: .; d_call: TRBD2; v_call: TRBV27; j_call: TRBJ2-2; cdr3_aa: CASSLLAGLNTGELFF; cdr3_nt: TGTGCCAGCAGTTTATTAGCGGGGCTGAACACCGGGGAGCTGTTTTTT
clone_size: .; d_call: .; v_call: TRBV27; j_call: TRBJ2-5; cdr3_aa: CASSLGSQETQYF; cdr3_nt: TGTGCCAGCAGTTTAGGGTCCCAAGAGACCCAGTACTTC
clone_size: .; d_call: .; v_call: TRBV7-6; j_call: TRBJ1-5; cdr3_aa: CASSPGTGMNQPQHF; cdr3_nt: TGTGCCAGCAGCCCAGGGACGGGGATGAATCAGCCCCAGCATTTT
clone_size: .; d_call: .; v_call: TRBV20-1; j_call: TRBJ2-2; cdr3_aa: CSALLLGELFF; cdr3_nt: TGCAGTGCCCTACTCCTCGGGGAGCTGTTTTTT
clone_size: .; d_call: TRBD1; v_call: TRBV28; j_call: TRBJ2-7; cdr3_aa: CASSGTGSFIYEQYF; cdr3_nt: TGTGCCAGCAGCGGGACAGGGAGTTTCATCTACGAGCAGTACTTC
clone_size: few; d_call: .; v_call: TRBV16; j_call: TRBJ1-2; cdr3_aa: CASSQSGGGYTF; cdr3_nt: TGTGCCAGCAGCCAATCGGGCGGGGGCTACACCTTC
clone_size: .; d_call: .; v_call: TRBV19; j_call: TRBJ2-7; cdr3_aa: CASSTGTTYEQYF; cdr3_nt: TGTGCCAGTTCCACCGGGACCACCTACGAGCAGTACTTC
clone_size: .; d_call: TRBD2; v_call: TRBV6-1; j_call: TRBJ2-1; cdr3_aa: CASMGGDPSYNEQFF; cdr3_nt: TGTGCCAGCATGGGGGGGGACCCCTCCTACAATGAGCAGTTCTTC
clone_size: .; d_call: TRBD1; v_call: TRBV5-6; j_call: TRBJ2-7; cdr3_aa: CASSSRRTGGYEQYF; cdr3_nt: TGTGCCAGCAGCTCCAGACGGACAGGGGGCTACGAGCAGTACTTC
clone_size: few; d_call: .; v_call: TRBV7-2; j_call: TRBJ1-2; cdr3_aa: CASSLAGLYGYTF; cdr3_nt: TGTGCCAGCAGCTTAGCAGGGCTCTATGGCTACACCTTC
clone_size: .; d_call: .; v_call: TRBV14; j_call: TRBJ2-3; cdr3_aa: CASSHEVTDTQYF; cdr3_nt: TGTGCCAGCAGCCACGAGGTCACAGATACGCAGTATTTT